The 26 T cell receptor beta chains below were found in one sample sequenced in a study of vaccination and CD4 T cells after COVID-19. Cultured CD4+ T-cell DNA underwent Oncomine TCR Beta short-read sequencing. MiXCR, run by TCRdb on the PCR reads, gives a single entry per CDR3 protein. The data contain approximately 21,000 distinct CDR3 sequences, around two fifths of them singletons. Time point described: late sampling 161 to 241 days after vaccination in a few convalescent patients. Treatment specified: approximately 9-day PBMC culture with coronavirus spike peptide pools or control peptides (ViraFEST assay). No antigen is known for these receptors. The sample in question was CD4+ T cells from blood, cultured in vitro, obtained about 7 months after SARS-CoV-2 vaccination. These TCRs come from a human donor who had recovered from COVID-19.

V usage is TRBV20-1 and J usage is TRBJ2-4; a possible D gene is TRBD2 (7 bases). Per germline, CDR1 DFQATT and CDR2 SNEGSKA (reference sequence). The CDR3 length is 13 residues. Trimming cost V 5 bases and J 6 bases, with 14 bases left between them. The CDR3 protein is CSAEGGGGNIQYF. The CDR3 nucleotides read TGCAGTGCTGAAGGAGGGGGGGGAAACATTCAGTACTTC.

The V gene is TRBV19, the J gene TRBJ2-5; D not certain. The V gene's germline CDR1 is LNHDA and CDR2 SQIVND (reference sequence). The V end was cut by 4 bases, the J end by 2 bases, with 5 bases between. This CDR3 contains 12 residues. The CDR3 DNA reads TGTGCCAGTAGTACCCTACAAGAGACCCAGTACTTC. Its translation: CASSTLQETQYF.

The chain recombines TRBV20-1 with TRBJ1-5, with D perhaps TRBD1 (5 bases). The CDR3 extends over 13 amino acids. Germline V gene data show CDR1 as DFQATT and CDR2 as SNEGSKA (reference sequence). The ends were cut back, 1 base at V and 3 bases at J, with 7 bases in the middle. The CDR3 DNA follows: TGCAGTGCTAGAGGGGACCCCAATCAGCCCCAGCATTTT. This codes for CSARGDPNQPQHF.

This rearrangement joins TRBV30 to TRBJ1-1, with D unresolved. V lost 0 bases, J lost 7 bases, and 6 bases lay in between. The CDR3 covers 11 residues. Per germline, CDR1 GTSNPN and CDR2 SVGIG (reference sequence). CDR3 sequence (DNA): TGTGCCTGGAGTGTAACTCGTGAAGCTTTCTTT. Translated, it gives CAWSVTREAFF.

The gene calls are TRBV6-1 and TRBJ2-6; D uncertain. Per the germline V gene, CDR1 is MNHNS and CDR2 is SASEGT. The CDR3 has 13 residues. Trimming cost V 8 bases and J 0 bases, with 5 bases left between them. CDR3 DNA sequence: TGTGCCAGCGAAGCCTCTGGGGCCAACGTCCTGACTTTC. This translates into CASEASGANVLTF.

The chain is built from TRBV6-1 and TRBJ2-3, with 8 bases that match TRBD1. The CDR3 contains 15 residues. Trimming took 4 bases from V and 2 from J; bases not matched to a gene: 5. Germline V lookup: CDR1 MNHNS, CDR2 SASEGT. CDR3 in amino acids: CASSGGTGHTDTQYF. The CDR3 DNA reads as TGTGCCAGCAGTGGGGGGACAGGTCACACAGATACGCAGTATTTT.

This clonotype was counted only a few times. The CDR3 nucleotides read TGTGCCAGCAGTAAAACGACAGGCACCTACAATGAGCAGTTCTTC. Translating it yields CASSKTTGTYNEQFF. This chain joins TRBV6-1 and TRBJ2-1, with a weak D call TRBD1 (6 bases). V lost 5 bases and J 2 bases, leaving 13 bases between the germline ends. CDR1 is MNHNS, CDR2 SASEGT, per germline. The CDR3 contains 15 residues.

The gene calls are TRBV6-2 or TRBV6-3 and TRBJ2-5; D might be TRBD2 (5 bases). With 6 bases removed from V and 5 bases from J, the gap between germline ends came to 16 bases. Germline CDR1 and CDR2: MNHEY and SVGEGT. The CDR3 contains 14 residues. Here the CDR3 DNA reads TGTGCCAGCAGCCCTCTAGCTACCGGGGAGACCCAGTACTTC. Translating gives CASSPLATGETQYF.

This clonotype has only a few counts. The chain carries TRBV27 and TRBJ1-6, with 7 bases aligning to TRBD1. The junction had 5 bases not matched to a gene; V was cut back by 3 bases and J by 6 bases. Germline lookup yields CDR1 MNHEY and CDR2 SMNVEV (reference sequence). The CDR3 length is 15 residues. The CDR3 loop reads CASSFRTGVNSPLHF. CDR3 nucleotides: TGTGCCAGCAGTTTTCGGACAGGAGTTAATTCACCCCTCCACTTT.

This rearrangement joins TRBV6-5 to TRBJ2-5; D is uncertain. The CDR3 consists of 13 residues. V lost 5 bases and J 6 bases, leaving 13 bases between the germline ends. The germline CDR1 and CDR2 sequences are MNHEY and SVGAGI. The CDR3 sequence: CASSNWGSQTQYF. For the CDR3, the DNA is TGTGCCAGCAGTAACTGGGGTTCGCAGACCCAGTACTTC.

The chain carries TRBV19 and TRBJ1-2; 9 bases align to TRBD1. Germline assignment: CDR1 LNHDA and CDR2 SQIVND (reference sequence). The CDR3 spans 17 residues. Unmatched junction bases numbered 15, after V lost 4 bases and J lost 6 bases. The CDR3 region is CASSTPGQGRGEDGYTF. DNA of the CDR3: TGTGCCAGTAGTACACCGGGACAGGGACGGGGAGAGGATGGCTACACCTTC.

This clonotype was picked up a small number of times. The rearrangement uses TRBV7-2 and TRBJ2-3; 8 positions agree with TRBD1. This CDR3 is 17 amino acids long. V gave up 1 base and J gave up 2 bases; unmatched junction bases: 8. From germline, CDR1 is SGHTA and CDR2 FQGNSA. CDR3 protein: CASSLEGRGLATDTQYF. The CDR3 coding sequence is TGTGCCAGCAGCTTAGAGGGCAGGGGGCTTGCCACAGATACGCAGTATTTT.

This rearrangement joins TRBV10-2 to TRBJ2-7; D uncertain. Germline CDR1 is WSHSY and CDR2 is SAAADI. CDR3 length: 14 amino acids. Trimming removed 0 bases at V and 9 bases at J, with 15 bases between. CDR3 protein: CASSESLPPLRQYF. DNA of the CDR3: TGCGCCAGCAGTGAGTCTTTGCCTCCTCTACGGCAGTACTTC.

This clonotype was seen only a few times. The gene calls are TRBV15 and TRBJ1-2, with 7 bases identical to TRBD1. Germline V gene sequence: CDR1 LNHNV, CDR2 YYDKDF (reference sequence). Trimming cost V 1 base and J 4 bases; bases outside gene matches: 3. The CDR3 is 14 amino acids. The DNA for the CDR3 is TGTGCCACCAGCAGAGGAGGGGGCACCTATGGCTACACCTTC. Translated, it gives CATSRGGGTYGYTF. The entire variable domain, with the rest obtained from reference TRBV15 and TRBJ1-2, is as follows: DAMVIQNPRYQVTQFGKPVTLSCSQTLNHNVMYWYQQKSSQAPKLLFHYYDKDFNNEADTPDNFQSRRPNTSFCFLDIRSPGLGDTAMYLCATSRGGGTYGYTFGSGTRLTVV.

V and J are TRBV27 and TRBJ2-2; 9 bases map to TRBD2. From germline, CDR1 is MNHEY and CDR2 SMNVEV (reference sequence). The CDR3 loop spans 17 amino acids. V shed 6 bases and J 5 bases; nucleotides not matched to a gene: 13. CDR3 bases: TGTGCCAGCAGCCGAAGGTCTAGCGGGGAGGGGACCGGGGAGCTGTTTTTT. It yields the protein CASSRRSSGEGTGELFF.

V and J are TRBV5-1 and TRBJ2-5; 10 bases map to TRBD1. The germline CDR1 and CDR2 sequences are SGHRS and YFSETQ. The V gene end was trimmed by 4 bases and the J gene end by 4 bases; junction bases not matched to a gene: 4. The CDR3 is made up of 14 amino acids. The CDR3 DNA sequence: TGCGCCAGCAGCAGGACAGGGGGTAGAGAGACCCAGTACTTC. Translating it yields CASSRTGGRETQYF. The full variable domain, with the rest looked up from reference TRBV5-1 and TRBJ2-5, is KAGVTQTPRYLIKTRGQQVTLSCSPISGHRSVSWYQQTPGQGLQFLFEYFSETQRNKGNFPGRFSGRQFSNSRSEMNVSTLELGDSALYLCASSRTGGRETQYFGPGTRLLVL.

The V gene is TRBV21-1, the J gene TRBJ1-2. TRBV21-1 is an annotated pseudogene. CDR3 size: 11 residues. The CDR3 reads CASSKRYSMAF. The CDR3, as DNA: TGTGCCAGCAGCAAGAGGTACAGTATGGCCTTC.

The chain combines TRBV10-3 with TRBJ2-7; the D gene is possibly TRBD1 (6 bases). The CDR3 has 13 amino acids. In germline, CDR1 is ENHRY, CDR2 SYGVKD. V gave up 4 bases and J gave up 8 bases, with 15 bases separating them. Here the CDR3 reads CAISGVLRGKQYF. The CDR3 nucleotides read TGTGCCATCAGTGGGGTCCTGAGGGGGAAGCAGTACTTC.

The CDR3 DNA reads TGTGCCAGCAGCTACAGCGCTAACTATGGCTACACCTTC. Encoded protein: CASSYSANYGYTF. V gene TRBV28 combines with J gene TRBJ1-2, with D hard to call. The V gene's germline CDR1 is MDHEN and CDR2 SYDVKM. Trimming took 6 bases from V and 0 from J, leaving 8 bases between them. The CDR3 runs 13 residues.

The V call is TRBV20-1, the J call TRBJ1-5; a possible D gene is TRBD1 (6 bases). The germline gives CDR1 DFQATT, CDR2 SNEGSKA (reference sequence). V was pared by 0 bases and J by 1 base, with 16 bases between. The CDR3 consists of 17 residues. Here the CDR3 reads CSARDTGAGRSNQPQHF. In DNA form, the CDR3 reads TGCAGTGCTAGAGATACGGGGGCCGGGAGAAGCAATCAGCCCCAGCATTTT.

In nucleotides, the CDR3 is TGCGCCAGCAGCCAACCCCAGGTAGCTAGCCGGGAGCTGTTTTTT. Protein sequence: CASSQPQVASRELFF. This chain connects TRBV4-1 to TRBJ2-2; tentatively, D is TRBD2 (5 bases). The CDR3 covers 15 residues. Per germline, CDR1 MGHRA and CDR2 YSYEKL. Trimming took off 2 bases at V and 9 bases at J, with 16 bases between the two ends.

The V and J genes are TRBV12-3 or TRBV12-4 and TRBJ2-1, with 7 bases fitting TRBD1. CDR3 length: 11 residues. With V trimmed by 6 bases and J by 15 bases, 8 bases remained unmatched. The CDR3 is CASRLKGAGFF. DNA for the CDR3: TGTGCCAGCAGGTTAAAGGGGGCAGGGTTCTTC.

This rearrangement joins TRBV28 to TRBJ1-5; D is unresolved. The CDR3 spans 13 residues. Trimming left V 6 bases short and J 6 bases short, with 12 bases between. The germline gives CDR1 MDHEN, CDR2 SYDVKM. The CDR3 sequence: CASRPLLGQPQHF. CDR3 nucleotides: TGTGCCAGCAGACCCCTCTTAGGTCAGCCCCAGCATTTT. Complete variable domain (other parts from reference TRBV28 and TRBJ1-5): DVKVTQSSRYLVKRTGEKVFLECVQDMDHENMFWYRQDPGLGLRLIYFSYDVKMKEKGDIPEGYSVSREKKERFSLILESASTNQTSMYLCASRPLLGQPQHFGDGTRLSIL.

This chain connects TRBV10-1 to TRBJ2-7; 9 bases are shared with TRBD1. This CDR3 is 15 amino acids long. The germline CDR1 and CDR2 sequences are WNHNN and SYGVQD (reference sequence). J gave up 0 bases and V 3 bases, and 3 bases lay outside the gene matches. CDR3 in amino acids: CASSEPGQGSYEQYF. CDR3 sequence (DNA): TGCGCCAGCAGTGAACCGGGACAGGGCTCCTACGAGCAGTACTTC.

V gene TRBV20-1 combines with J gene TRBJ2-1; 9 bases match TRBD2. Germline loops: CDR1 DFQATT, CDR2 SNEGSKA (reference sequence). The CDR3 spans 14 residues. V lost 2 bases and J lost 6; bases outside the gene matches: 5. CDR3 in amino acids: CSARTGLATNEQFF. DNA for the CDR3: TGCAGTGCTAGAACGGGACTAGCCACCAATGAGCAGTTCTTC.

The chain couples TRBV20-1 to TRBJ2-3, with TRBD1 matching 7 bases. V was pared by 3 bases and J by 7 bases, with 7 bases of the junction left unmatched. This CDR3 spans 13 amino acids. Germline-derived CDR1 and CDR2 are DFQATT and SNEGSKA (reference sequence). In DNA form, the CDR3 reads TGCAGTGCTAGGGGACAGTTGGAGTATACGCAGTATTTT. Protein product: CSARGQLEYTQYF.